This T cell receptor beta chain was obtained from a study of T cells in localized non-small cell lung cancer. Profiled with immunoSEQ multiplex PCR; TCRdb holds only in-frame clones, not every one. The sample holds about 3,000 clones, about 26% seen once. There are 13 residues in the CDR3. V was clipped by 3 bases and J by 5 bases, with 8 bases between them. Germline assignment: CDR1 WSHSY and CDR2 SAAADI. Study outcomes and limitations: Uninvolved nearby lung showed the greatest T cell clonality, exceeding that found in tumor. Median roughly 57 top-100 tumor clones were shared with paired adjacent lung.

Concerning this clone: Its antigen remains unidentified.

This chain joins TRBV10-2 and TRBJ1-5; a possible D gene is TRBD1 (5 bases). This TCR was recovered from a female donor at least 60 years old with stage II squamous cell lung carcinoma. The sequenced sample was lung tumor tissue, obtained before any cancer treatment. CDR3 in amino acids: CASSDRADQPQHF. The CDR3 region has the DNA TGCGCCAGCAGTGACAGGGCGGATCAGCCCCAGCATTTT.